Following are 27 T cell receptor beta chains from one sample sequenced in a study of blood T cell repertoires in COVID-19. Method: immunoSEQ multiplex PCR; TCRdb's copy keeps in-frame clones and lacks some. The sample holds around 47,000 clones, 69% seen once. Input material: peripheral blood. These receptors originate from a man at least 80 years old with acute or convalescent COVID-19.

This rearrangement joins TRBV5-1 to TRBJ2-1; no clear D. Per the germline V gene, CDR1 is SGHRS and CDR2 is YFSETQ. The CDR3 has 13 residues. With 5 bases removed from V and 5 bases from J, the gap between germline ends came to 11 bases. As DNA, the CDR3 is TGCGCCAGCAGATTAGACCGGGACAATGAGCAGTTCTTC. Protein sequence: CASRLDRDNEQFF.

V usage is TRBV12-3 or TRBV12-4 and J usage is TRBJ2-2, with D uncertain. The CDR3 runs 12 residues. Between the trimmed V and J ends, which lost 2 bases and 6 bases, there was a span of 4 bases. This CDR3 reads CASSLKPGELFF. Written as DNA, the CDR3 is TGTGCCAGCAGTTTAAAGCCCGGGGAGCTGTTTTTT.

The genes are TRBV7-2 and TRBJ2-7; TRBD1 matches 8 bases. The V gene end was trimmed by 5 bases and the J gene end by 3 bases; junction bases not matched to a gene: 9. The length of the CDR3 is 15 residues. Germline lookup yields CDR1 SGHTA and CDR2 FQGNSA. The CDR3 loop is CASSPQSTGDYEQYF. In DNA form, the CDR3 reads TGTGCCAGCAGCCCTCAGTCGACAGGGGACTACGAGCAGTACTTC.

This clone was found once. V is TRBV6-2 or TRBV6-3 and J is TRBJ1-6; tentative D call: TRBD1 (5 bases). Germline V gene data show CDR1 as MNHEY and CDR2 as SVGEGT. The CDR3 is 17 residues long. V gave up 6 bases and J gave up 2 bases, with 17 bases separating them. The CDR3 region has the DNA TGTGCCAGCAGCCTTCCACCCGGGGGTACCTATAATTCACCCCTCCACTTT. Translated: CASSLPPGGTYNSPLHF.

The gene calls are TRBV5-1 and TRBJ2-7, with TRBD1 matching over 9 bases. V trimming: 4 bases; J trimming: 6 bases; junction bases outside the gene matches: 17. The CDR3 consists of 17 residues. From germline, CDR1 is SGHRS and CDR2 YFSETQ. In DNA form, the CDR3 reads TGCGCCAGCAGCCTGGACCTCCGGACAGGGGCTGAGGGCGAGCAGTACTTC. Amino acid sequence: CASSLDLRTGAEGEQYF.

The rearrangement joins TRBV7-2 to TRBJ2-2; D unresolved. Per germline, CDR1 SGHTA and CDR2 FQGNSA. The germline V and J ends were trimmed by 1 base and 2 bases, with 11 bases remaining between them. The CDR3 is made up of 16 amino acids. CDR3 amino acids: CASSLVVAINTGELFF. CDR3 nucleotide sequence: TGTGCCAGCAGCTTAGTAGTTGCCATAAACACCGGGGAGCTGTTTTTT.

DNA for the CDR3: TGTGCCTGGACGGAGACGGCGAACTATGGCTACACCTTC. It specifies CAWTETANYGYTF. The chain links TRBV30 to TRBJ1-2; D is ambiguous. The germline V gene encodes CDR1 GTSNPN and CDR2 SVGIG (reference sequence). The CDR3 is 13 amino acids. V was shortened by 4 bases and J by 2 bases, with 11 bases between the two germline ends.

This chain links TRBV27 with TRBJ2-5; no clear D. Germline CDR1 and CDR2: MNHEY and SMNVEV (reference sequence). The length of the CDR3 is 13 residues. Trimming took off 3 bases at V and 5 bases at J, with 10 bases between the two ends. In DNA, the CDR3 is TGTGCCAGCAGTTTCGCAGGATCGGAGACCCAGTACTTC. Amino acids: CASSFAGSETQYF.

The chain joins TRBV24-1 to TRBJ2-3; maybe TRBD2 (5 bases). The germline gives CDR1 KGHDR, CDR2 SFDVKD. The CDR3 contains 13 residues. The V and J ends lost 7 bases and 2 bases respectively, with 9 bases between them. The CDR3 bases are TGTGCCACCAGCGCGGGCCTCACAGATACGCAGTATTTT. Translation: CATSAGLTDTQYF.

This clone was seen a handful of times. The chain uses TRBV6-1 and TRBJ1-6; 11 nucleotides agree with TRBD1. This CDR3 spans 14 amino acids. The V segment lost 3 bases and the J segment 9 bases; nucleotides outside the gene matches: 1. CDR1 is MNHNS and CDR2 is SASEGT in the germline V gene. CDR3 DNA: TGTGCCAGCAGTGAGGACAGGGGGCGTTCACCCCTCCACTTT. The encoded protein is CASSEDRGRSPLHF.

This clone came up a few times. Here the CDR3 DNA reads TGTGCCAGCTCACCCGGGAGGGAACGGTACGAGCAGTACTTC. Translation: CASSPGRERYEQYF. The chain combines TRBV18 with TRBJ2-7, with 8 positions matching TRBD2. The germline CDR1 and CDR2 sequences are KGHSH and LQKENI. The CDR3 is 14 amino acids. The ends lost 3 bases at V and 4 bases at J; junction bases unmatched: 5.

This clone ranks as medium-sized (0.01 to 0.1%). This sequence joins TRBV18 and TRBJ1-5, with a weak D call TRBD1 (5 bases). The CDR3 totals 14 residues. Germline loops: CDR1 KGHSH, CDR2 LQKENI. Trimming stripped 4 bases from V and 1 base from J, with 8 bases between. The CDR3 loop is CASSLGQSNQPQHF. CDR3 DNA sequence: TGTGCCAGCTCACTGGGGCAGAGCAATCAGCCCCAGCATTTT.

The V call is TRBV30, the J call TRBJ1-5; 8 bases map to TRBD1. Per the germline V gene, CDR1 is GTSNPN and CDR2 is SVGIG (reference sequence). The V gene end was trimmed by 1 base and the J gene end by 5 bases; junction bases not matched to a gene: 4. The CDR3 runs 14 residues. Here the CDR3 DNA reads TGTGCCTGGAGTGAGACAGGGGTTTATCAGCCCCAGCATTTT. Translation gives CAWSETGVYQPQHF.

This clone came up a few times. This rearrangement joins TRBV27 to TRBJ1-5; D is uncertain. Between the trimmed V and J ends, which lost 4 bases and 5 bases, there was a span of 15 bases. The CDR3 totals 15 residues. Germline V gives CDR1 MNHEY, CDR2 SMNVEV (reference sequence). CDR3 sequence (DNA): TGTGCCAGCAGTTCCGCCCGGGAGACACATCAGCCCCAGCATTTT. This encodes CASSSARETHQPQHF.

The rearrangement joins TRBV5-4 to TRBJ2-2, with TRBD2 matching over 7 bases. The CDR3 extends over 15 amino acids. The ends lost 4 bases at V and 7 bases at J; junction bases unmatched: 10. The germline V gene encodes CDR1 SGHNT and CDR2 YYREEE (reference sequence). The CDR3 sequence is CASSPWGGAVGELFF. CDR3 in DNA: TGTGCCAGCAGCCCATGGGGAGGGGCGGTCGGGGAGCTGTTTTTT. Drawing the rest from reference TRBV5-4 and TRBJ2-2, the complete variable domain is ETGVTQSPTHLIKTRGQQVTLRCSSQSGHNTVSWYQQALGQGPQFIFQYYREEENGRGNFPPRFSGLQFPNYSSELNVNALELDDSALYLCASSPWGGAVGELFFGEGSRLTVL.

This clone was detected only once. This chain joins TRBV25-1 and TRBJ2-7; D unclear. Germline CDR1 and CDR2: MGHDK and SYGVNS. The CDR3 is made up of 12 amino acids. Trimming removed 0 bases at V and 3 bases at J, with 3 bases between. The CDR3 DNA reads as TGTGCCAGCAGTGAATATATCTACGAGCAGTACTTC. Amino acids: CASSEYIYEQYF.

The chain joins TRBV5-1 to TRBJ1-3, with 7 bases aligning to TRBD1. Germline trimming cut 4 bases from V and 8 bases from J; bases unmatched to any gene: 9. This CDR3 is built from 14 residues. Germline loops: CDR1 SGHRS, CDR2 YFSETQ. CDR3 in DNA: TGCGCCAGCAGCCGGACAGGCTATCGGGACACCATATATTTT. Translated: CASSRTGYRDTIYF.

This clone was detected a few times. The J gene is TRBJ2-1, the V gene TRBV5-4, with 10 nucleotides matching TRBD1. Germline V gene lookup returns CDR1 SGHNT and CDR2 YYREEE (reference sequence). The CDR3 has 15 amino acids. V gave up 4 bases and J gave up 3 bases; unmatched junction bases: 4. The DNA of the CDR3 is TGTGCCAGCAGCCCCGGGACAGGGGACTACAATGAGCAGTTCTTC. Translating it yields CASSPGTGDYNEQFF.

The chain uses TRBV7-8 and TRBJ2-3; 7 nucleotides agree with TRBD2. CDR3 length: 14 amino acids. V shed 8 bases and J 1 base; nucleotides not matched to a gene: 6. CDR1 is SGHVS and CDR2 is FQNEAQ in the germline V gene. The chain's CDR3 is CASQPSGGTDTQYF. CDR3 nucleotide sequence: TGTGCCAGCCAACCTAGCGGTGGCACAGATACGCAGTATTTT.

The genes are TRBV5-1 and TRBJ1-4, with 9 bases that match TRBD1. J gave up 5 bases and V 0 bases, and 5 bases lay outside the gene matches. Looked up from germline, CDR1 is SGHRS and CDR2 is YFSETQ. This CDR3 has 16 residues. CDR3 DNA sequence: TGCGCCAGCAGCTTGGAGACAGGGGGAGGGAATGAAAAACTGTTTTTT. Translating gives CASSLETGGGNEKLFF.

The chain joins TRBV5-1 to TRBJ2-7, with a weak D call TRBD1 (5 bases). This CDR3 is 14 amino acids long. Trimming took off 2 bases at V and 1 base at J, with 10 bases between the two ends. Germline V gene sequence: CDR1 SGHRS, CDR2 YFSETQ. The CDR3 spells CASSLGELSYEQYF. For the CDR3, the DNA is TGCGCCAGCAGCTTAGGGGAATTATCCTACGAGCAGTACTTC.

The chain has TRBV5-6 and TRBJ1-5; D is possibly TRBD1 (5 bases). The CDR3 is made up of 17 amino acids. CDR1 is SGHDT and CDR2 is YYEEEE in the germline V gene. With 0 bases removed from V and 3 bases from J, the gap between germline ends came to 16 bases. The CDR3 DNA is TGTGCCAGCAGCTTGGATGGGGGGAAGGGGTCCAATCAGCCCCAGCATTTT. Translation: CASSLDGGKGSNQPQHF.

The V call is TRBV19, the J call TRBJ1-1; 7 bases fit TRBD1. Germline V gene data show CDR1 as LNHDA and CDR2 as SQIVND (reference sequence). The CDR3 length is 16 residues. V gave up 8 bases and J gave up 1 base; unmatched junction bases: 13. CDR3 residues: CASRITRGGQNTEAFF. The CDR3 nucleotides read TGTGCCAGTCGAATTACGAGAGGGGGCCAGAACACTGAAGCTTTCTTT. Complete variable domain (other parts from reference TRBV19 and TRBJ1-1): DGGITQSPKYLFRKEGQNVTLSCEQNLNHDAMYWYRQDPGQGLRLIYYSQIVNDFQKGDIAEGYSVSREKKESFPLTVTSAQKNPTAFYLCASRITRGGQNTEAFFGQGTRLTVV.

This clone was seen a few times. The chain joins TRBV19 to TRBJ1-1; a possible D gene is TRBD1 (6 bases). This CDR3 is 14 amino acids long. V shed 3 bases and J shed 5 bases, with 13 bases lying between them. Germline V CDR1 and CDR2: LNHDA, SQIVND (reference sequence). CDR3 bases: TGTGCCAGTAGTATTGCCAGGGGAAGGACTGAAGCTTTCTTT. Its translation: CASSIARGRTEAFF.

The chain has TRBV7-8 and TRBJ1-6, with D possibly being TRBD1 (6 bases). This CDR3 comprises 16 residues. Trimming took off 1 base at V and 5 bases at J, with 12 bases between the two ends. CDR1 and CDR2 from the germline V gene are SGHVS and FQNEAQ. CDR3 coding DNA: TGTGCCAGCAGCTTAGTTCCGGGACACCATAATTCACCCCTCCACTTT. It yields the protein CASSLVPGHHNSPLHF.

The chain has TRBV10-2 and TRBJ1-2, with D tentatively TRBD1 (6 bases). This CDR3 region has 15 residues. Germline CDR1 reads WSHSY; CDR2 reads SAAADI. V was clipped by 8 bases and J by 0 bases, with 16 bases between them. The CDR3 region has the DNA TGCGCCAGCGGGGGGGGACAAGCATCTAACTATGGCTACACCTTC. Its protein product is CASGGGQASNYGYTF.

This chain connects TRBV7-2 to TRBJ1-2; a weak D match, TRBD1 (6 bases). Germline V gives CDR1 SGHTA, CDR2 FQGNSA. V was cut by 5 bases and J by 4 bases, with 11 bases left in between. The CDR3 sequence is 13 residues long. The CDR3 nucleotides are TGTGCCAGCAGCCCCCCGGACAGCTATGGCTACACCTTC. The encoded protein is CASSPPDSYGYTF.